This T cell receptor beta chain derives from a study of OX40 agonist ivuxolimab in advanced cancers. Profiling relied on immunoSEQ multiplex PCR, and the TCRdb table lists in-frame clones only, not all of them. In the table there are fewer than 25,000 clones, approximately 86% of which are singletons. V gave up 4 bases and J gave up 5 bases; unmatched junction bases: 8. Germline lookup yields CDR1 MGHRA and CDR2 YSYEKL. CDR3 size: 15 residues. The chain links TRBV4-1 to TRBJ2-7; 10 bases agree with TRBD2. The material was CD4+ or CD8+ T cells sorted from blood, obtained in a trial of the OX40 agonist ivuxolimab. The source is an adult with an advanced solid tumor such as melanoma, head and neck, liver or kidney cancer. DNA for the CDR3: TGCGCCAGCAGCCCTGGACTAGCGGAAGGGGACGAGCAGTACTTC. Encoded protein: CASSPGLAEGDEQYF.